This T cell receptor (beta chain) was recovered during a study of shared clonotypes between healthy human individuals. Background on the study: Researchers assigned three CD4 naive, three CD4 memory, two CD8 naive and one CD8 memory plate to each donor.

TCRdb's copy holds only in-frame clones and misses some; the assay was immunoSEQ multiplex PCR. The table records some 2.4 million clones, 80% to 95% of them present only once. Trimming removed 3 bases from V and 4 bases from J, with 4 bases in between. Germline loops: CDR1 SNHLY, CDR2 FYNNEI. The CDR3 runs 12 residues. Note on this clone: Its antigen remains unknown. Other DNA sequences in the sample encode the same CDR3.

Whole-study findings and limits: Despite large depth, sorted-subset datasets appeared incompletely sequenced. Generation probabilities were higher for clonotypes shared across all four sorted-subset donors than for unshared ones. Naive CD4 clonotypes overlapped across a handful of donors at around 4.8%.

This TCR was sampled from a man between 18 and 29 years old in good health. Some clones in this sample may be carry-over from other donors' samples. The rearrangement uses TRBV2 and TRBJ2-1; D remains unclear. The sample was naive CD4+ T cells from PBMCs. The subset denotes: CD45RA+ positively selected. The CDR3 sequence: CASSEGYNEQFF. CDR3 DNA sequence: TGTGCCAGCAGTGAGGGTTACAATGAGCAGTTCTTC.